This TCR beta chain was found in a study of blood T cell repertoires in COVID-19. As for the study in general: COVID-19 samples, acute and convalescent, were from the United States, Italy and Spain. PBMCs, B-cell-depleted T cells, or T cells provided the cDNA or gDNA that made up the material.

The V gene's germline CDR1 is SGHTA and CDR2 FQGNSA. V dropped 4 bases and J dropped 4; count of bases not matched to a gene: 9. This CDR3 spans 16 amino acids. Only in-frame clones appear in the TCRdb table, and some are missing; sequencing was by immunoSEQ multiplex PCR. The sample consists of more than 250,000 clones, roughly 86% of them appearing once. Input material: peripheral blood. J is TRBJ1-4 and V is TRBV7-2, with TRBD1 identical over 7 bases. This TCR was recovered from a woman between 50 and 59 years old with acute or convalescent COVID-19. The CDR3 DNA sequence: TGTGCCAGCAGCTCCCCGACAGGGTTGGGTAATGAAAAACTGTTTTTT. Protein: CASSSPTGLGNEKLFF.